This T cell receptor (beta chain) was recovered during a study of long-term antiretroviral therapy in people with HIV. Study-wide findings and caveats: An increase in diversity followed ART, yet levels stayed below transplant donor controls. CDR3 lengths in HIV samples spanned a narrower range than controls.

It was version v3.0 of the immunoSEQ assay that was run at survey level. Sequencing set out to capture roughly 35,000-50,000 T-cell genomes per sample. Only in-frame clones appear in the TCRdb table, and some are missing; sequencing was by immunoSEQ multiplex PCR. The data contain some 25,000 clones, over 75% of them seen just once; the ten biggest clones take up roughly 5%. The CDR3 has 15 residues. In the case of this clone: Antigen specificity is unknown.

The sequence derives from a woman younger than 45 with HIV. The chain has TRBV21-1 and TRBJ1-5. TRBV21-1 corresponds to a pseudogene. Sequencing used unsorted PBMCs, obtained 1.1 years before starting antiretroviral therapy. The CDR3: CASSREQEASEPQHF. The CDR3 coding sequence is TGTGCCAGCAGCCGGGAACAGGAGGCGAGCGAGCCCCAGCATTTT.